This entry is about one T cell receptor beta chain. These data come from a study of blood T cell repertoires in COVID-19. Sequencing was performed with immunoSEQ multiplex PCR; in TCRdb, only in-frame clones are kept and a portion is missing. Among roughly 100,000 clones, 70% to 90% were seen once, and the ten largest hold about 4%. Trimming removed 4 bases at V and 5 bases at J, with 24 bases between. Germline V gene lookup returns CDR1 SGDLS and CDR2 YYNGEE. The CDR3 extends over 17 amino acids. This sequence originates from a woman aged 60-75 years with acute or convalescent COVID-19. Sequencing was done on a sample of peripheral blood. The chain joins TRBV9 to TRBJ1-2, with D possibly TRBD1 on 6 matching bases. This CDR3 is CASSQTSGRGAGYGYTF. The CDR3 coding sequence is TGTGCCAGCAGCCAAACCTCCGGGCGGGGGGCTGGGTATGGCTACACCTTC.